A single sample gave rise to the 8 T cell receptor beta chains below, sequenced in a study of CD8 T cells in ankylosing spondylitis. TCRdb re-analysed the 5' RACE reads in MiXCR, keeping a single row per CDR3 protein. This table holds around 230,000 distinct CDR3 sequences, 7% to 10% found once. The sample comprised blood, either unsorted or a sorted T cell fraction (not recorded which). The receptors originated from a female donor with ankylosing spondylitis or in good health (not recorded which).

This clonotype was recorded at least ten times. The chain employs TRBV28 and TRBJ1-2, with D maybe TRBD1 (5 bases). Germline CDR1 and CDR2: MDHEN and SYDVKM. The CDR3 runs 11 residues. V was shortened by 6 bases and J by 9 bases, with 11 bases between the two germline ends. This chain's CDR3 is CASRMGGSYTF. DNA for the CDR3: TGTGCCAGCAGAATGGGGGGTAGCTACACCTTC.

Ten or more counts support this clonotype. The chain has TRBV19 and TRBJ2-1, with TRBD2 identical over 11 bases. The germline CDR1 and CDR2 sequences are LNHDA and SQIVND (reference sequence). V gave up 7 bases and J gave up 6 bases; unmatched junction bases: 14. The CDR3 loop spans 17 amino acids. In DNA, the CDR3 is TGTGCCAGTACCCCAGCGGTAGCGGGAGGGCCCGGCAATGAGCAGTTCTTC. It encodes CASTPAVAGGPGNEQFF.

The sample holds many counts of this clonotype. The genes are TRBV5-1 and TRBJ1-4, with TRBD1 matching 7 bases. The germline gives CDR1 SGHRS, CDR2 YFSETQ. The CDR3 extends over 15 amino acids. J gave up 7 bases and V 4 bases, and 10 bases lay outside the gene matches. CDR3 in amino acids: CASSISTGNSEKLFF. CDR3 sequence (DNA): TGCGCCAGCAGCATCTCGACAGGGAATAGTGAAAAACTGTTTTTT.

This clonotype was observed many times. This chain links TRBV20-1 with TRBJ1-5, with unresolved D. Per germline, CDR1 DFQATT and CDR2 SNEGSKA (reference sequence). The CDR3 loop spans 11 amino acids. The germline V and J ends were trimmed by 0 bases and 7 bases, with 4 bases remaining between them. Here the CDR3 DNA reads TGCAGTGCTAGAGATGGACAGCCCCAGCATTTT. It encodes CSARDGQPQHF.

CDR3 in amino acids: CASTLLGLAGRELTGELFF. CDR3 nucleotide sequence: TGTGCCAGCACCCTTTTGGGACTAGCGGGAAGGGAACTCACCGGGGAGCTGTTTTTT. The genes are TRBV7-8 and TRBJ2-2, with TRBD2 matching over 13 bases. Germline values: CDR1 SGHVS, CDR2 FQNEAQ. The CDR3 contains 19 residues. V was clipped by 7 bases and J by 4 bases; unmatched bases: 15.

This clonotype occurred many times. V is TRBV5-1 and J is TRBJ2-3, with 8 bases that match TRBD2. Germline V gives CDR1 SGHRS, CDR2 YFSETQ. The CDR3 runs 15 residues. J was trimmed by 2 bases and V by 5 bases; bases with no gene match: 7. CDR3 coding DNA: TGCGCCAGCAGGTTAGCGGGGACTTACACAGATACGCAGTATTTT. Translation gives CASRLAGTYTDTQYF.

This clonotype was found many times. The chain joins TRBV12-5 to TRBJ2-5, with 7 positions matching TRBD1. J gave up 5 bases and V 9 bases, and 12 bases lay outside the gene matches. CDR3 length: 14 residues. The germline V gene has CDR1 LGHNT and CDR2 FRNRAP. In DNA form, the CDR3 reads TGTGCTAGCTCCATACAGGGGTTTGGGGAGACCCAGTACTTC. Translating it yields CASSIQGFGETQYF.

The chain is built from TRBV6-2 or TRBV6-3 and TRBJ1-2; D is perhaps TRBD1 (6 bases). CDR1 MNHEY and CDR2 SVGEGT come from the germline V gene. This CDR3 spans 14 amino acids. V was trimmed by 6 bases and J by 8 bases, leaving 19 bases between them. The CDR3 reads CASRTPTGARGYTF. The CDR3 DNA reads TGTGCCAGCAGAACCCCTACGGGGGCGCGGGGCTACACCTTC.